Listed below are T cell receptor beta chains from one sample, sequenced in a study of chemoradiotherapy in HPV16-positive cancers. Assay used: immunoSEQ multiplex PCR; TCRdb lists only in-frame clones, some missing. The table shows roughly 12,000 clones, with around 66% occurring only once. The specimen was obtained from a patient who underwent chemoradiotherapy. The receptors come from a human donor with HPV-associated anogenital cancer. The CDR3 runs from the conserved cysteine through the conserved F or W. The order of the fields is V gene, J gene, CDR3 protein.

V gene: TRBV19; J gene: TRBJ2-1; CDR3 protein: CASSPGLALYNEQFF
V gene: TRBV4-2; J gene: TRBJ1-1; CDR3 protein: CASSLRRNTEAFF
V gene: TRBV19; J gene: TRBJ1-2; CDR3 protein: CASSIDETGVGGYTF
V gene: TRBV5-8; J gene: TRBJ2-7; CDR3 protein: CASSYRDRGGEQYF
V gene: TRBV5-1; J gene: TRBJ2-7; CDR3 protein: CASSLSQGLVYEQYF
V gene: TRBV19; J gene: TRBJ2-5; CDR3 protein: CASSMAGKTQYF
V gene: TRBV7-6; J gene: TRBJ2-7; CDR3 protein: CASSLSEAYEQYF
V gene: TRBV19; J gene: TRBJ2-6; CDR3 protein: CASRGRGAGANVLTF
V gene: TRBV6-1; J gene: TRBJ1-5; CDR3 protein: CASRTQGYQPQHF
V gene: TRBV28; J gene: TRBJ1-2; CDR3 protein: CASRTANYGYTF
V gene: TRBV2; J gene: TRBJ2-6; CDR3 protein: CASAIATLGANVLTF
V gene: TRBV5-1; J gene: TRBJ2-6; CDR3 protein: CASSQGQGRAGANVLTF
V gene: TRBV5-6; J gene: TRBJ2-1; CDR3 protein: CASSFESGSYYNEQFF
V gene: TRBV6-4; J gene: TRBJ2-1; CDR3 protein: CASSDLAGGDNEQFF
V gene: TRBV4-3; J gene: TRBJ1-2; CDR3 protein: CASSQVLRDRGGYTF
V gene: TRBV6-6; J gene: TRBJ2-3; CDR3 protein: CASSYRDVDTQYF
V gene: TRBV5-6; J gene: TRBJ2-7; CDR3 protein: CASSSATGFEQYF
V gene: TRBV2; J gene: TRBJ2-2; CDR3 protein: CASRRDGPTGELFF
V gene: TRBV5-1; J gene: TRBJ2-5; CDR3 protein: CASSLTKAETQYF
V gene: TRBV27; J gene: TRBJ2-1; CDR3 protein: CASSPLRLATSSYNEQFF
V gene: TRBV5-1; J gene: TRBJ1-2; CDR3 protein: CASSLATGEKHYGYTF
V gene: TRBV27; J gene: TRBJ1-1; CDR3 protein: CASSLSRGTEAFF
V gene: TRBV30; J gene: TRBJ1-1; CDR3 protein: CAWSWGGRNTEAFF
V gene: TRBV27; J gene: TRBJ1-6; CDR3 protein: CASSFGIDSPLHF
V gene: TRBV29-1; J gene: TRBJ1-2; CDR3 protein: CSVLYPGGQGSGYGYTF
V gene: TRBV15; J gene: TRBJ2-5; CDR3 protein: CATSRAGGPETQYF
V gene: TRBV15; J gene: TRBJ1-1; CDR3 protein: CATSRENRGQTEAFF
V gene: TRBV7-9; J gene: TRBJ1-1; CDR3 protein: CASSFGTRAEAFF
V gene: TRBV5-1; J gene: TRBJ2-2; CDR3 protein: CASSRTSGLNTGELFF
V gene: TRBV7-2; J gene: TRBJ2-7; CDR3 protein: CASSVGGAYEQYF
V gene: TRBV11-2; J gene: TRBJ2-1; CDR3 protein: CASSFGLASYNEQFF
V gene: TRBV6-5; J gene: TRBJ2-7; CDR3 protein: CASSYSARVGGEQYF
V gene: TRBV23-1; J gene: TRBJ2-7; CDR3 protein: CASSQEDRNYEQYF
V gene: TRBV6-1; J gene: TRBJ2-2; CDR3 protein: CASSPSGFGELFF
V gene: TRBV9; J gene: TRBJ1-2; CDR3 protein: CASSVELGGASNGYTF
V gene: TRBV19; J gene: TRBJ2-1; CDR3 protein: CASSILAGEGEQFF
V gene: TRBV11-2; J gene: TRBJ2-3; CDR3 protein: CASSPRTSGITDTQYF
V gene: TRBV19; J gene: TRBJ1-1; CDR3 protein: CASSSGQGGAFF
V gene: TRBV19; J gene: TRBJ2-3; CDR3 protein: CASRNRGGADTQYF
V gene: TRBV5-5; J gene: TRBJ2-3; CDR3 protein: CASSWRQGSDTQYF
V gene: TRBV29-1; J gene: TRBJ1-2; CDR3 protein: CSVEGYGYTF
V gene: TRBV10-3; J gene: TRBJ1-1; CDR3 protein: CATNSGGQMNTEAFF
V gene: TRBV18; J gene: TRBJ2-7; CDR3 protein: CASSPVGRAHEQYF
V gene: TRBV5-1; J gene: TRBJ1-1; CDR3 protein: CASSLGGSNTEAFF
V gene: TRBV4-2; J gene: TRBJ2-2; CDR3 protein: CASSQDLLASGELFF
V gene: TRBV5-4; J gene: TRBJ1-3; CDR3 protein: CASSSPQGAGNTIYF
V gene: TRBV7-2; J gene: TRBJ1-5; CDR3 protein: CASSLTQGQPQHF
V gene: TRBV4-2; J gene: TRBJ2-7; CDR3 protein: CASSQLGDRSYEQYF
V gene: TRBV6-6; J gene: TRBJ1-1; CDR3 protein: CASSYPDAGRTEAFF
V gene: TRBV30; J gene: TRBJ1-6; CDR3 protein: CAWSVRDSLNSPLHF
V gene: TRBV28; J gene: TRBJ2-3; CDR3 protein: CASSPPDRVFADTQYF
V gene: TRBV18; J gene: TRBJ1-3; CDR3 protein: CASSLPRSTGNTIYF
V gene: TRBV9; J gene: TRBJ1-4; CDR3 protein: CASSEGPSTGPNEKLFF
V gene: TRBV5-1; J gene: TRBJ2-3; CDR3 protein: CASSLGGRIDTQYF
V gene: TRBV5-6; J gene: TRBJ2-7; CDR3 protein: CASSSAGRIYEQYF
V gene: TRBV5-1; J gene: TRBJ2-1; CDR3 protein: CASSLRGAGGPRAHNEQFF
V gene: TRBV7-3; J gene: TRBJ2-1; CDR3 protein: CASSLDRDNEQFF